Included here is one TCR beta chain sequence, with context. Treatment defined: PENTA 11 planned treatment interruption arm or continuous ART arm. This specimen comes from a study of HIV-infected children after antiretroviral therapy interruption. CDR3 length equals 18 residues. The V end was cut by 0 bases, the J end by 0 bases, with 15 bases between. Germline V gene data show CDR1 as SGHRS and CDR2 as YFSETQ. RNA-based 3' RACE libraries used unique molecular identifiers. TCRdb re-derived calls from the 3' RACE reads in MiXCR, one entry per CDR3 protein. The sample consists of approximately 89,000 distinct CDR3 sequences, 6% to 8.5% of them appearing once.

Sequencing was performed on CD45RA+ CD4+ T cells from PBMCs, pooled from several time points, taken from a donor given antiretroviral therapy, either interrupted or continuous. Subset meaning: naive CD4+ CD45RA+ CD45RO- T cells. This chain connects TRBV5-1 to TRBJ1-4, with D perhaps TRBD1 (6 bases). The clonotype originates from a pool of human donors with HIV. Written as DNA, the CDR3 is TGCGCCAGCAGCTTGGGGGGGGCCGGATTATCAACTAATGAAAAACTGTTTTTT. Encoded protein: CASSLGGAGLSTNEKLFF.